This paragraph reports one T cell receptor beta chain. The CDR3 runs to 15 residues. V gave up 5 bases and J gave up 2 bases; unmatched junction bases: 5. Per germline, CDR1 SGHDT and CDR2 YYEEEE. This sample was included in a study of blood T cell repertoires in COVID-19. Cohort 3 recovered donors had two negative PCRs, clearance, or symptom resolution. TCRdb's copy holds only in-frame clones and misses some; the assay was immunoSEQ multiplex PCR. The table records about 150,000 clones, around 80% of them present only once. Sequenced material: PBMCs or T cells enriched from blood (not recorded which). The TCR was taken from a man aged 50-60 years who had recovered from COVID-19. This chain uses TRBV5-6 with TRBJ2-2, with 8 bases fitting TRBD1. CDR3 sequence (DNA): TGTGCCAGCAGATCCAGGGGGCGTAACACCGGGGAGCTGTTTTTT. It codes for CASRSRGRNTGELFF.